These 30 T cell receptor beta chains originate from one sample sequenced in a study of follicular helper T cells after annual influenza vaccination. Described time point: 2014-2015 season, pre-vaccination. Produced via immunoSEQ multiplex PCR; TCRdb's table is partial and in-frame only. The table lists about 13,000 clones, approximately 85% of them singletons. The sample was CXCR5- memory CD4+ T cells sorted from blood, taken on the day of influenza vaccination. The receptors were sampled from an adult who received the influenza vaccine.

The genes are TRBV9 and TRBJ1-2; D call uncertain. The CDR3 contains 17 residues. Per the germline V gene, CDR1 is SGDLS and CDR2 is YYNGEE. Deletions cut 0 bases from V and 4 bases from J, with 19 bases between. The CDR3 spells CASSVGAASTISYGYTF. In DNA, the CDR3 is TGTGCCAGCAGCGTAGGGGCAGCTTCTACTATTTCCTATGGCTACACCTTC.

The chain couples TRBV7-2 to TRBJ1-1; TRBD1 aligns across 9 bases. The CDR3 sequence is 13 residues long. CDR1 and CDR2 from the germline V gene are SGHTA and FQGNSA. V trimming: 3 bases; J trimming: 8 bases; junction bases outside the gene matches: 4. CDR3 nucleotide sequence: TGTGCCAGCAGCTTTCTAGGACAGGGGGAAGCTTTCTTT. This translates into CASSFLGQGEAFF.

The chain carries TRBV2 and TRBJ1-6; a weak D match, TRBD1 (5 bases). Trimming removed 5 bases from V and 5 bases from J, with 13 bases in between. CDR1 and CDR2 (germline): SNHLY, FYNNEI. The CDR3 is 15 amino acids. The CDR3 spells CASSNQGAHNSPLHF. The CDR3 DNA reads TGTGCCAGCAGTAACCAAGGGGCCCATAATTCACCCCTCCACTTT.

The chain carries TRBV2 and TRBJ2-1; TRBD1 is a possible D gene (6 bases). The CDR3 extends over 13 amino acids. Germline V gives CDR1 SNHLY, CDR2 FYNNEI. V gave up 6 bases and J gave up 12 bases, with 18 bases separating them. The CDR3 region is CASSGEQGIGQFF. The CDR3 region has the DNA TGTGCCAGCAGCGGGGAGCAGGGGATCGGGCAGTTCTTC.

This chain uses TRBV4-1 with TRBJ1-1; D unresolved. V lost 2 bases to trimming and J lost 1 base, with 11 bases between them. CDR1 MGHRA and CDR2 YSYEKL come from the germline V gene. There are 15 residues in the CDR3. The CDR3 protein is CASSQPVSGNTEAFF. CDR3 sequence (DNA): TGCGCCAGCAGCCAACCGGTCTCCGGGAACACTGAAGCTTTCTTT.

About this clone: This CDR3 is also generated by other DNA sequences in the sample. The chain has TRBV5-6 and TRBJ1-2; TRBD1 matches at 7 bases. The CDR3 totals 14 residues. V lost 4 bases, J lost 11 bases, and 14 bases stayed unmatched. CDR1 is SGHDT and CDR2 is YYEEEE in the germline V gene. The CDR3 reads CASSLRGQLGGYTF. As DNA, the CDR3 is TGTGCCAGCAGCCTGCGGGGACAGTTAGGGGGTTACACCTTC.

The chain has TRBV29-1 and TRBJ1-1; tentatively, D is TRBD1 (6 bases). Trimming stripped 5 bases from V and 0 bases from J, with 22 bases between. Germline CDR1 reads SQVTM; CDR2 reads ANQGSEA. The CDR3 consists of 17 residues. The CDR3 here is CSVLPYRGTTLNTEAFF. In nucleotides, the CDR3 is TGCAGCGTTTTGCCTTATAGGGGGACAACCTTGAACACTGAAGCTTTCTTT.

CDR3 nucleotides: TGTGCCAGCAGTGAAGGAAGGGGCAGTGAAAAACTGTTTTTT. Amino acid sequence: CASSEGRGSEKLFF. This chain uses TRBV6-1 with TRBJ1-4, with a tentative D call TRBD1 (5 bases). The CDR3 sequence is 14 residues long. Deletions cut 1 base from V and 7 bases from J, with 10 bases between. CDR1 is MNHNS and CDR2 is SASEGT in the germline V gene.

The chain links TRBV27 to TRBJ2-1; a weak D match, TRBD2 (6 bases). This CDR3 contains 14 residues. CDR1 and CDR2 from the germline V gene are MNHEY and SMNVEV (reference sequence). Trimming shortened V by 5 bases and J by 7 bases, and 15 bases separated the two germline ends. CDR3 nucleotides: TGTGCCAGCAGTCTCGTAATCCGGGGGAATGAGCAGTTCTTC. Amino acids: CASSLVIRGNEQFF.

This sequence joins TRBV6-1 and TRBJ1-4; D may be TRBD1 (6 bases). V was shortened by 6 bases and J by 0 bases, with 8 bases between the two germline ends. Germline loops: CDR1 MNHNS, CDR2 SASEGT. The CDR3 has 14 amino acids. The CDR3 loop is CASRRTATNEKLFF. CDR3 in DNA: TGTGCCAGCAGACGGACAGCAACTAATGAAAAACTGTTTTTT.

The V and J genes are TRBV5-1 and TRBJ2-3, with D unresolved. CDR3 size: 14 residues. V lost 3 bases and J lost 6, with 14 bases in between. CDR1 and CDR2 (germline): SGHRS, YFSETQ. This CDR3 reads CASSWGSPGDTQYF. DNA for the CDR3: TGCGCCAGCAGCTGGGGATCCCCCGGGGATACGCAGTATTTT. The entire variable domain, with the rest obtained from reference TRBV5-1 and TRBJ2-3, is as follows: KAGVTQTPRYLIKTRGQQVTLSCSPISGHRSVSWYQQTPGQGLQFLFEYFSETQRNKGNFPGRFSGRQFSNSRSEMNVSTLELGDSALYLCASSWGSPGDTQYFGPGTRLTVL.

The gene calls are TRBV19 and TRBJ1-6; no clear D gene. The CDR3 covers 14 residues. From germline, CDR1 is LNHDA and CDR2 SQIVND (reference sequence). The V gene lost 5 bases and the J gene lost 7 bases, with 12 bases spanning the gap. The CDR3 DNA follows: TGTGCCAGTAGTCGGGAGGCCGCAAATTCACCCCTCCACTTT. Its translation is CASSREAANSPLHF. The full variable domain, its missing parts supplied by reference TRBV19 and TRBJ1-6, is DGGITQSPKYLFRKEGQNVTLSCEQNLNHDAMYWYRQDPGQGLRLIYYSQIVNDFQKGDIAEGYSVSREKKESFPLTVTSAQKNPTAFYLCASSREAANSPLHFGNGTRLTVT.

The V call is TRBV29-1, the J call TRBJ1-2; D gene ambiguous. V was pared by 3 bases and J by 4 bases, with 6 bases between. The germline CDR1 and CDR2 sequences are SQVTM and ANQGSEA. The CDR3 length is 11 residues. CDR3 nucleotides: TGCAGCGTTGACAACTCCTATGGCTACACCTTC. It specifies CSVDNSYGYTF.

The rearrangement joins TRBV10-3 to TRBJ1-4, with TRBD1 matching 10 bases. Trimming cost V 4 bases and J 6 bases; bases outside gene matches: 2. Germline CDR1 is ENHRY and CDR2 is SYGVKD. This CDR3 spans 14 amino acids. DNA for the CDR3: TGTGCCATCAGTGGCGGGACAGGGGATGAAAAACTGTTTTTT. Translating it yields CAISGGTGDEKLFF.

The rearrangement joins TRBV28 to TRBJ1-4; D may be TRBD1 (5 bases). The ends were cut back, 4 bases at V and 1 base at J, with 16 bases in the middle. Germline-derived CDR1 and CDR2 are MDHEN and SYDVKM. This CDR3 spans 17 amino acids. The CDR3 bases are TGTGCCAGCAGTTCCCCCCCGGGTGGGGGAACTAATGAAAAACTGTTTTTT. Encoded protein: CASSSPPGGGTNEKLFF. Together with reference TRBV28 and TRBJ1-4, the CDR3 gives the full variable domain: DVKVTQSSRYLVKRTGEKVFLECVQDMDHENMFWYRQDPGLGLRLIYFSYDVKMKEKGDIPEGYSVSREKKERFSLILESASTNQTSMYLCASSSPPGGGTNEKLFFGSGTQLSVL.

The table lists this clone with a few counts. The chain couples TRBV28 to TRBJ1-5, with D perhaps TRBD1 (6 bases). CDR1 is MDHEN, CDR2 SYDVKM, per germline. V gave up 5 bases and J gave up 0 bases, with 14 bases separating them. The CDR3 runs 16 residues. CDR3 DNA: TGTGCCAGCAGTCCCCGGGACACACATAGCAATCAGCCCCAGCATTTT. Translated, it gives CASSPRDTHSNQPQHF.

DNA of the CDR3: TGTGCCAGCAGTCACGGGGACAGGGTACTCGAGCAGTACTTC. This encodes CASSHGDRVLEQYF. The chain couples TRBV6-1 to TRBJ2-7; 9 bases line up with TRBD1. This CDR3 is 14 amino acids long. After removal of 5 bases from V and 6 bases from J, the junction contained 8 bases not matched to a gene. From germline, CDR1 is MNHNS and CDR2 SASEGT.

This rearrangement joins TRBV13 to TRBJ2-3; D gene unclear. The CDR3 has 14 residues. Germline values: CDR1 PRHDT, CDR2 FYEKMQ (reference sequence). The V gene lost 5 bases and the J gene lost 5 bases, with 14 bases spanning the gap. CDR3 loop: CASSKRTAKDTQYF. For the CDR3, the DNA is TGTGCCAGCAGCAAAAGGACGGCGAAAGATACGCAGTATTTT.

V gene TRBV5-4 combines with J gene TRBJ2-1; 12 bases are shared with TRBD2. The germline V gene encodes CDR1 SGHNT and CDR2 YYREEE (reference sequence). The CDR3 consists of 17 residues. V trimming: 0 bases; J trimming: 6 bases; junction bases outside the gene matches: 7. As DNA, the CDR3 is TGTGCCAGCAGCTTGGGCGCCCTAGCGGGGGGGCTCAATGAGCAGTTCTTC. Its translation: CASSLGALAGGLNEQFF.

The gene calls are TRBV6-1 and TRBJ2-7, with 8 bases identical to TRBD2. There are 15 residues in the CDR3. Germline V gene sequence: CDR1 MNHNS, CDR2 SASEGT. Trimming removed 7 bases from V and 0 bases from J; junction bases left unmatched: 8. Here the CDR3 reads CASTTTSVSSYEQYF. CDR3 in DNA: TGTGCCAGCACCACGACTAGCGTGAGCTCCTACGAGCAGTACTTC.

The genes are TRBV18 and TRBJ2-5; D is possibly TRBD1 or TRBD2 (5 bases each). Germline loops: CDR1 KGHSH, CDR2 LQKENI. The CDR3 is 13 residues long. V was pared by 6 bases and J by 3 bases, with 11 bases between. The CDR3 reads CASSRDVKETQYF. The CDR3 region has the DNA TGTGCCAGCTCGAGGGACGTTAAAGAGACCCAGTACTTC. The complete variable domain, with remaining parts taken from reference TRBV18 and TRBJ2-5, reads NAGVMQNPRHLVRRRGQEARLRCSPMKGHSHVYWYRQLPEEGLKFMVYLQKENIIDESGMPKERFSAEFPKEGPSILRIQQVVRGDSAAYFCASSRDVKETQYFGPGTRLLVL.

This chain connects TRBV4-1 to TRBJ2-5, with TRBD1 identical over 10 bases. V lost 4 bases and J lost 4; bases outside the gene matches: 6. CDR3 length: 15 residues. Germline loops: CDR1 MGHRA, CDR2 YSYEKL. This CDR3 reads CASSPRTGGGETQYF. CDR3 sequence (DNA): TGCGCCAGCAGCCCTCGGACAGGGGGTGGAGAGACCCAGTACTTC.

The rearrangement links TRBV27 to TRBJ2-1; 12 nucleotides agree with TRBD1. The CDR3 has 16 residues. Germline-derived CDR1 and CDR2 are MNHEY and SMNVEV (reference sequence). With 2 bases clipped from V and 7 bases from J, the junction kept 6 bases outside the gene matches. The CDR3 coding sequence is TGTGCCAGCAGTTTAATGGGGACAGGGGGCCAAAATGAGCAGTTCTTC. It encodes CASSLMGTGGQNEQFF.

The chain has TRBV5-4 and TRBJ1-2; TRBD1 is a possible D gene (5 bases). V was pared by 0 bases and J by 6 bases, with 12 bases between. Germline V CDR1 and CDR2: SGHNT, YYREEE (reference sequence). This CDR3 has 14 amino acids. The CDR3 reads CASSLGPGGDGYTF. DNA of the CDR3: TGTGCCAGCAGCTTGGGGCCCGGGGGTGATGGCTACACCTTC.

This clone has just one count. The chain is built from TRBV5-8 and TRBJ1-4, with a weak D call TRBD1 (5 bases). Germline V gives CDR1 SGHTS, CDR2 YDEGEE. Trimming shortened V by 4 bases and J by 7 bases, and 14 bases separated the two germline ends. CDR3 length equals 14 residues. The CDR3 region is CASSRHSRVEKLFF. For the CDR3, the DNA is TGTGCCAGCAGCCGCCACTCCAGGGTTGAAAAACTGTTTTTT.

This sequence joins TRBV6-5 and TRBJ2-7; D is perhaps TRBD1 (5 bases). The CDR3 consists of 13 residues. Trimming removed 5 bases from V and 4 bases from J, with 12 bases in between. Germline V gives CDR1 MNHEY, CDR2 SVGAGI. The CDR3 DNA is TGTGCCAGCAGTGCCAAACAGGTATACGAGCAGTACTTC. This codes for CASSAKQVYEQYF.

The chain carries TRBV5-5 and TRBJ2-5; 8 nucleotides agree with TRBD1. Germline CDR1 SGHKS, CDR2 YYEKEE (reference sequence). Losses at the gene ends were 0 bases for V and 0 bases for J; bases not matched to a gene: 4. CDR3 length: 16 residues. CDR3 sequence: CASSLGDRGYQETQYF. CDR3 nucleotide sequence: TGTGCCAGCAGCTTGGGCGACAGGGGATACCAAGAGACCCAGTACTTC.

A single count supports this clone. This chain links TRBV30 with TRBJ1-1; D not resolved. The CDR3 is 11 residues long. Germline V CDR1 and CDR2: GTSNPN, SVGIG (reference sequence). V lost 4 bases to trimming and J lost 10 bases, with 13 bases between them. Here the CDR3 DNA reads TGTGCCTGGATCCTTGGTGACGGAGCTTTCTTT. Its translation: CAWILGDGAFF.

The CDR3 here is CAWSSTTEMGQGNEKLFF. CDR3 bases: TGTGCCTGGAGTAGCACGACAGAGATGGGACAGGGTAATGAAAAACTGTTTTTT. J is TRBJ1-4 and V is TRBV30, with 9 bases fitting TRBD1. Looked up from germline, CDR1 is GTSNPN and CDR2 is SVGIG (reference sequence). J was trimmed by 4 bases and V by 2 bases; bases with no gene match: 14. CDR3 length: 18 amino acids.

V is TRBV30 and J is TRBJ2-7, with unresolved D. The CDR3 extends over 11 amino acids. Per germline, CDR1 GTSNPN and CDR2 SVGIG (reference sequence). Trimming pared 5 bases from V and 7 bases from J, leaving 12 bases between. CDR3 loop: CAWVRAHEQYF. In DNA form, the CDR3 reads TGTGCCTGGGTCCGGGCCCATGAGCAGTACTTC.